The 15 T cell receptor beta chains reported below all come from one sample, sequenced in a study of cytomegalovirus exposure and HLA in healthy donors. Use of 60 Vbeta and 13 Jbeta primers characterized the PCR. The table came from immunoSEQ multiplex PCR; TCRdb's copy has only in-frame clones and leaves some out. Of about 180,000 clones listed, about 69% were seen once; the top ten hold just under 3%. Sample: PBMCs. These receptors were taken from a male donor in good health and CMV-seronegative.

This chain connects TRBV13 to TRBJ2-7; 9 bases agree with TRBD1. The CDR3 has 15 residues. With V trimmed by 5 bases and J by 2 bases, 7 bases remained unmatched. CDR1 and CDR2 (germline): PRHDT, FYEKMQ (reference sequence). The CDR3 here is CASSAGTGIAYEQYF. The CDR3 DNA reads as TGTGCCAGCAGCGCCGGGACAGGGATTGCCTACGAGCAGTACTTC.

The chain has TRBV28 and TRBJ2-3, with 10 bases aligning to TRBD2. Germline V lookup: CDR1 MDHEN, CDR2 SYDVKM. V gave up 3 bases and J gave up 7 bases; unmatched junction bases: 7. The CDR3 extends over 15 amino acids. CDR3 nucleotides: TGTGCCAGCAGTTTCGGGCTAGCGGGAGCCTATACGCAGTATTTT. It translates to CASSFGLAGAYTQYF.

This chain uses TRBV29-1 with TRBJ1-3, with 7 bases aligning to TRBD1. Germline V gives CDR1 SQVTM, CDR2 ANQGSEA. The V and J ends lost 5 bases and 3 bases, in that order; junction bases with no gene match: 10. CDR3 length: 15 amino acids. Here the CDR3 reads CSVQGGQLIGNTIYF. CDR3 nucleotide sequence: TGCAGCGTTCAAGGGGGACAGCTTATTGGAAACACCATATATTTT. Full variable domain (rest looked up from reference TRBV29-1 and TRBJ1-3): SAVISQKPSRDICQRGTSLTIQCQVDSQVTMMFWYRQQPGQSLTLIATANQGSEATYESGFVIDKFPISRPNLTFSTLTVSNMSPEDSSIYLCSVQGGQLIGNTIYFGEGSWLTVV.

V and J are TRBV11-1 and TRBJ1-2, with 8 bases lining up with TRBD1. V shed 4 bases and J 6 bases; nucleotides not matched to a gene: 10. Germline values: CDR1 SGHAT, CDR2 FQDESV (reference sequence). The CDR3 sequence is 15 residues long. CDR3 protein: CASSYTRTGLDGYTF. DNA of the CDR3: TGTGCCAGCAGCTATACACGGACAGGGTTAGATGGCTACACCTTC.

The gene calls are TRBV7-3 and TRBJ1-1; maybe TRBD1 (6 bases). This CDR3 spans 13 amino acids. Germline V gives CDR1 SGHTA, CDR2 FQGTGA. Between the trimmed V and J ends, which lost 5 bases and 2 bases, there was a span of 9 bases. The CDR3 loop is CASSVQGNTEAFF. The CDR3 coding sequence is TGTGCCAGCAGCGTACAGGGTAACACTGAAGCTTTCTTT.

This clone was seen more than once but under ten times. The chain is built from TRBV7-2 and TRBJ2-1; 7 bases map to TRBD2. Germline V lookup: CDR1 SGHTA, CDR2 FQGNSA. The CDR3 totals 14 residues. The V gene end was trimmed by 5 bases and the J gene end by 6 bases; junction bases not matched to a gene: 7. Here the CDR3 DNA reads TGTGCCAGCAGCCTACGACTAGCTACCAATGAGCAGTTCTTC. Amino acids: CASSLRLATNEQFF.

The chain carries TRBV19 and TRBJ2-1; the match to TRBD2 covers 8 bases. This CDR3 region has 14 residues. Trimming removed 2 bases from V and 4 bases from J; junction bases left unmatched: 1. Germline-derived CDR1 and CDR2 are LNHDA and SQIVND (reference sequence). The CDR3 reads CASSIQRGYNEQFF. CDR3 DNA: TGTGCCAGTAGTATACAGCGGGGGTACAATGAGCAGTTCTTC.

For the CDR3, the DNA is TGCGCCAGCAGACGAAGCGAAGGCTCCTATAATTCACCCCTCCACTTT. It codes for CASRRSEGSYNSPLHF. The chain links TRBV4-1 to TRBJ1-6; D uncertain. The germline gives CDR1 MGHRA, CDR2 YSYEKL. V lost 6 bases, J lost 0 bases, and 12 bases lay in between. The CDR3 spans 16 residues.

The chain employs TRBV14 and TRBJ1-3; D gene ambiguous. The CDR3 sequence is 13 residues long. Trimming took 2 bases from V and 3 from J, leaving 5 bases between them. Germline V gives CDR1 SGHDN, CDR2 FVKESK. CDR3 DNA: TGTGCCAGCAGCCAAAGTAGTGGAAACACCATATATTTT. Protein product: CASSQSSGNTIYF.

The V gene is TRBV18, the J gene TRBJ1-2; D might be TRBD1 (5 bases). This CDR3 region has 17 residues. Trimming removed 3 bases at V and 2 bases at J, with 19 bases between. Germline V lookup: CDR1 KGHSH, CDR2 LQKENI. CDR3 loop: CASSPERQPWSNYGYTF. The CDR3 DNA reads as TGTGCCAGCTCACCTGAAAGACAGCCATGGTCCAACTATGGCTACACCTTC. The full variable domain, rest sourced from reference TRBV18 and TRBJ1-2, is NAGVMQNPRHLVRRRGQEARLRCSPMKGHSHVYWYRQLPEEGLKFMVYLQKENIIDESGMPKERFSAEFPKEGPSILRIQQVVRGDSAAYFCASSPERQPWSNYGYTFGSGTRLTVV.

This rearrangement joins TRBV7-3 to TRBJ2-3; 14 positions agree with TRBD2. This CDR3 has 18 amino acids. J was trimmed by 3 bases and V by 0 bases; bases with no gene match: 5. Germline V gene sequence: CDR1 SGHTA, CDR2 FQGTGA. The CDR3 DNA reads as TGTGCCAGCAGCTTAACCGCCGGGACTAGCGGGAGAACAGATACGCAGTATTTT. Its translation: CASSLTAGTSGRTDTQYF.

This clone appeared once. The gene calls are TRBV6-5 and TRBJ1-3, with D uncertain. V gave up 7 bases and J gave up 4 bases, with 11 bases separating them. Per germline, CDR1 MNHEY and CDR2 SVGAGI. The CDR3 extends over 13 amino acids. The CDR3: CASTTTRGNTIYF. CDR3 coding DNA: TGTGCCAGCACCACCACCCGGGGAAACACCATATATTTT.

The chain joins TRBV6-6 to TRBJ1-5; D is ambiguous. With 6 bases removed from V and 7 bases from J, the gap between germline ends came to 13 bases. Looked up from germline, CDR1 is MNHNY and CDR2 is SVGAGI (reference sequence). The CDR3 totals 13 residues. This CDR3 is CASSLDGGQPQHF. CDR3 bases: TGTGCCAGCAGCCTAGACGGCGGACAGCCCCAGCATTTT.

The chain is built from TRBV9 and TRBJ2-3, with D maybe TRBD2 (5 bases). Trimming removed 8 bases from V and 6 bases from J, with 13 bases in between. Germline CDR1 SGDLS, CDR2 YYNGEE. This CDR3 has 12 residues. CDR3 nucleotide sequence: TGTGCCAGTAACGGGGAGAGGGATACGCAGTATTTT. Translation: CASNGERDTQYF.

This chain joins TRBV11-2 and TRBJ1-2; TRBD1 matches 9 bases. Germline trimming cut 4 bases from V and 4 bases from J; bases unmatched to any gene: 7. CDR3 length: 15 amino acids. Germline values: CDR1 SGHAT, CDR2 FQNNGV. The CDR3 DNA is TGTGCCAGCAGCTCCCACAGGGGGCTCTCCTATGGCTACACCTTC. Its translation is CASSSHRGLSYGYTF.